These 29 T cell receptor beta chains share one sample of origin, sequenced in a study of PD-L1 blockade in urothelial cancer. Generated by immunoSEQ multiplex PCR, the TCRdb table keeps only in-frame clones and is missing some. The repertoire holds some 40,000 clones, with roughly nine tenths as singletons. Specified time point: peripheral blood 6 weeks after treatment start. The sample consisted of PBMCs, taken around atezolizumab (anti-PD-L1) treatment. These receptors were obtained from a man aged 65 to 85 with urothelial cancer.

V usage is TRBV30 and J usage is TRBJ1-2; TRBD1 aligns across 10 bases. Germline V gives CDR1 GTSNPN, CDR2 SVGIG (reference sequence). Trimming took 3 bases from V and 5 from J; bases not matched to a gene: 9. The CDR3 is made up of 15 amino acids. The DNA of the CDR3 is TGTGCCTGGAGCGCCGGGACAGGGGTGGGGTATGGCTACACCTTC. Protein product: CAWSAGTGVGYGYTF.

The genes are TRBV28 and TRBJ2-1; 7 nucleotides match TRBD2. Germline CDR1 is MDHEN and CDR2 is SYDVKM. The CDR3 spans 16 residues. Trimming cost V 6 bases and J 9 bases; bases outside gene matches: 17. The CDR3 sequence is CASSSLSGGLFSEQFF. The CDR3 nucleotides read TGTGCCAGCAGCAGTCTTTCGGGAGGACTGTTTAGTGAGCAGTTCTTC.

V is TRBV29-1 and J is TRBJ1-3, with D possibly being TRBD1 (5 bases). V lost 6 bases and J lost 4, with 7 bases in between. This CDR3 contains 11 residues. Germline V gene sequence: CDR1 SQVTM, CDR2 ANQGSEA. The CDR3 DNA is TGCAGCGTCGACAGAGGAAACACCATATATTTT. It is translated as CSVDRGNTIYF.

This clone was detected only a few times. This chain uses TRBV28 with TRBJ2-5; 9 nucleotides align to TRBD1. Germline V gives CDR1 MDHEN, CDR2 SYDVKM. There are 14 residues in the CDR3. Trimming removed 6 bases from V and 5 bases from J; junction bases left unmatched: 7. CDR3 sequence: CASRIQGAAETQYF. CDR3 nucleotide sequence: TGTGCCAGCAGGATACAGGGGGCGGCGGAGACCCAGTACTTC. The complete variable domain, with remaining parts taken from reference TRBV28 and TRBJ2-5, reads DVKVTQSSRYLVKRTGEKVFLECVQDMDHENMFWYRQDPGLGLRLIYFSYDVKMKEKGDIPEGYSVSREKKERFSLILESASTNQTSMYLCASRIQGAAETQYFGPGTRLLVL.

V gene TRBV7-2 combines with J gene TRBJ1-1; D is undetermined. V was shortened by 5 bases and J by 4 bases, with 8 bases between the two germline ends. The length of the CDR3 is 12 residues. Germline CDR1 reads SGHTA; CDR2 reads FQGNSA. The CDR3 bases are TGTGCCAGCAGCCCCCCGTTCACTGAAGCTTTCTTT. Translation: CASSPPFTEAFF.

The rearrangement uses TRBV9 and TRBJ2-1; 7 bases align to TRBD2. The CDR3 contains 16 residues. Trimming cost V 4 bases and J 2 bases; bases outside gene matches: 9. Germline V gives CDR1 SGDLS, CDR2 YYNGEE. The CDR3 DNA follows: TGTGCCAGCAGCTCTAGGACTAGTCGGGCCTACAATGAGCAGTTCTTC. Amino acids: CASSSRTSRAYNEQFF.

Of note for this clone: The identical CDR3 is also encoded by other nucleotide sequences in the sample. V and J are TRBV6-1 and TRBJ2-7, with D unresolved. V was clipped by 5 bases and J by 2 bases, with 4 bases between them. Germline CDR1 reads MNHNS; CDR2 reads SASEGT. The CDR3 sequence is 11 residues long. CDR3 sequence reads: CASSFTYEQYF. DNA for the CDR3: TGTGCCAGCAGTTTCACCTACGAGCAGTACTTC.

This sequence joins TRBV5-1 and TRBJ2-7; TRBD1 aligns across 8 bases. V was clipped by 4 bases and J by 0 bases; unmatched bases: 3. Germline V gene sequence: CDR1 SGHRS, CDR2 YFSETQ. This CDR3 is built from 14 residues. The CDR3 is CASSRDRSSYEQYF. For the CDR3, the DNA is TGCGCCAGCAGCCGGGACAGGAGCTCCTACGAGCAGTACTTC.

V and J are TRBV5-1 and TRBJ2-7; TRBD1 matches at 8 bases. From germline, CDR1 is SGHRS and CDR2 YFSETQ. V shed 4 bases, J shed 3 bases, and the junction held 3 bases outside the gene matches. The CDR3 covers 13 residues. CDR3 loop: CASSGQGGYEQYF. The CDR3, as DNA: TGCGCCAGCAGCGGACAGGGTGGCTACGAGCAGTACTTC.

The rearrangement joins TRBV2 to TRBJ2-3; D call uncertain. V lost 9 bases, J lost 3 bases, and 7 bases lay in between. The CDR3 covers 11 residues. Germline CDR1 and CDR2: SNHLY and FYNNEI. As DNA, the CDR3 is TGTGCCAGTCTACGGACAGATACGCAGTATTTT. It translates to CASLRTDTQYF.

The CDR3 DNA sequence: TGTGCCTGGAACCCCGACTACCAAGAGACCCAGTACTTC. It specifies CAWNPDYQETQYF. The rearrangement links TRBV30 to TRBJ2-5; D gene uncertain. Trimming left V 4 bases short and J 0 bases short, with 9 bases between. CDR3 size: 13 residues. Germline lookup yields CDR1 GTSNPN and CDR2 SVGIG (reference sequence).

This clone was seen just once. The chain couples TRBV4-2 to TRBJ2-7; 12 bases are a match to TRBD2. In germline, CDR1 is LGHNA, CDR2 YNFKEQ. V lost 4 bases and J lost 5; bases outside the gene matches: 15. The CDR3 sequence is 18 residues long. The CDR3 DNA is TGTGCCAGCAGCCGCAAACTAAGGACTAGCGGGAAGACGGACGAGCAGTACTTC. Encoded protein: CASSRKLRTSGKTDEQYF.

The chain uses TRBV27 and TRBJ2-3; 9 nucleotides align to TRBD2. Germline assignment: CDR1 MNHEY and CDR2 SMNVEV (reference sequence). This CDR3 is 16 amino acids long. The J segment lost 2 bases and the V segment lost 2 bases, leaving 5 bases of the junction unmatched. DNA for the CDR3: TGTGCCAGCAGTTTAACGGCGGGGGGGCACACAGATACGCAGTATTTT. Translating gives CASSLTAGGHTDTQYF.

DNA of the CDR3: TGCGCCAGCAGTCCTTCTTTCGAGCAGTACTTC. It yields the protein CASSPSFEQYF. The chain has TRBV10-2 and TRBJ2-7; no firm D call. CDR3 length: 11 residues. Germline V gene sequence: CDR1 WSHSY, CDR2 SAAADI. V shed 5 bases and J shed 6 bases, with 8 bases lying between them.

The chain joins TRBV7-2 to TRBJ2-7, with D tentatively TRBD2 (6 bases). This CDR3 is 13 amino acids long. Germline CDR1 reads SGHTA; CDR2 reads FQGNSA. Trimming removed 0 bases from V and 7 bases from J, with 10 bases in between. DNA of the CDR3: TGTGCCAGCAGCTTAGCGGGAGGAGGGGAGCAGTACTTC. Translation: CASSLAGGGEQYF. The full variable domain, with the rest looked up from reference TRBV7-2 and TRBJ2-7, is GAGVSQSPSNKVTEKGKDVELRCDPISGHTALYWYRQSLGQGLEFLIYFQGNSAPDKSGLPSDRFSAERTGGSVSTLTIQRTQQEDSAVYLCASSLAGGGEQYFGPGTRLTVT.

The chain joins TRBV9 to TRBJ2-2, with TRBD2 identical over 8 bases. The CDR3 consists of 15 residues. Per the germline V gene, CDR1 is SGDLS and CDR2 is YYNGEE. V shed 0 bases and J 7 bases; nucleotides not matched to a gene: 5. This CDR3 reads CASSVVGGRNGELFF. CDR3 nucleotide sequence: TGTGCCAGCAGCGTAGTGGGCGGGAGGAACGGGGAGCTGTTTTTT.

V is TRBV28 and J is TRBJ2-7, with a tentative D call TRBD1 (6 bases). The V end lost 5 bases, the J end lost 3 bases, and 14 bases lay between the germline ends. Germline V gene data show CDR1 as MDHEN and CDR2 as SYDVKM. The CDR3 spans 14 residues. The DNA of the CDR3 is TGTGCCAGCAGTGGGGGACATGCCTTCTACGAGCAGTACTTC. As protein: CASSGGHAFYEQYF.

The rearrangement joins TRBV28 to TRBJ2-3; 9 bases align to TRBD1. Germline CDR1 is MDHEN and CDR2 is SYDVKM. Trimming cost V 8 bases and J 4 bases; bases outside gene matches: 7. The CDR3 spans 14 residues. In nucleotides, the CDR3 is TGTGCCAGCCGACAGGGGGGTATCGCAGATACGCAGTATTTT. This sequence encodes CASRQGGIADTQYF.

This clone has only one observation. The chain links TRBV10-3 to TRBJ2-2; possible D gene TRBD1, 5 bases. V shed 6 bases and J shed 1 base, with 12 bases lying between them. Germline V gene data show CDR1 as ENHRY and CDR2 as SYGVKD. The length of the CDR3 is 15 residues. CDR3 in DNA: TGTGCCATCAGGAAAGGGGAATGGAACACCGGGGAGCTGTTTTTT. Translated: CAIRKGEWNTGELFF.

The rearrangement links TRBV15 to TRBJ2-4; weak D call: TRBD2 (7 bases). V lost 8 bases to trimming and J lost 1 base, with 12 bases between them. From germline, CDR1 is LNHNV and CDR2 YYDKDF (reference sequence). This CDR3 has 14 amino acids. DNA of the CDR3: TGTGCCACCGCGGGGGCAGGGGCCAAAAACATTCAGTACTTC. Amino acids: CATAGAGAKNIQYF.

The V and J genes are TRBV15 and TRBJ1-3, with a possible D match to TRBD1 (5 bases). V lost 2 bases and J 8 bases, leaving 16 bases between the germline ends. Germline V lookup: CDR1 LNHNV, CDR2 YYDKDF (reference sequence). The CDR3 length is 15 residues. The CDR3 sequence is CATSRQRGTGDTIYF. DNA of the CDR3: TGTGCCACCAGCAGACAACGGGGGACCGGAGACACCATATATTTT.

The rearrangement joins TRBV27 to TRBJ1-1; D remains ambiguous. This CDR3 has 13 amino acids. With 5 bases removed from V and 7 bases from J, the gap between germline ends came to 14 bases. Germline V gene data show CDR1 as MNHEY and CDR2 as SMNVEV (reference sequence). CDR3 residues: CASSLEFGFEAFF. The CDR3 DNA is TGTGCCAGCAGTCTAGAATTTGGATTTGAAGCTTTCTTT.

V is TRBV9 and J is TRBJ2-3; 7 nucleotides agree with TRBD2. With 1 base clipped from V and 1 base from J, the junction kept 3 bases outside the gene matches. The germline V gene has CDR1 SGDLS and CDR2 YYNGEE. This CDR3 contains 15 residues. The CDR3 region has the DNA TGTGCCAGCAGCGTAATGGGGGGGGGCACAGATACGCAGTATTTT. Its translation is CASSVMGGGTDTQYF.

The chain recombines TRBV5-1 with TRBJ2-5, with TRBD1 matching 11 bases. Trimming cost V 4 bases and J 2 bases; bases outside gene matches: 4. From germline, CDR1 is SGHRS and CDR2 YFSETQ. This CDR3 spans 15 amino acids. The CDR3 sequence is CASSRDRGRQETQYF. The CDR3 coding sequence is TGCGCCAGCAGCCGGGACAGGGGGAGACAAGAGACCCAGTACTTC.

This rearrangement joins TRBV27 to TRBJ2-3; maybe TRBD2 (6 bases). V was pared by 2 bases and J by 4 bases, with 13 bases between. Germline V gene lookup returns CDR1 MNHEY and CDR2 SMNVEV (reference sequence). CDR3 length: 15 amino acids. CDR3 amino acids: CASSLGGTWADTQYF. In DNA form, the CDR3 reads TGTGCCAGCAGTTTAGGCGGGACTTGGGCAGATACGCAGTATTTT.

This chain joins TRBV11-1 and TRBJ2-5; the D gene is possibly TRBD2 (6 bases). Trimming removed 1 base from V and 2 bases from J, with 8 bases in between. The CDR3 sequence is 14 residues long. The germline V gene has CDR1 SGHAT and CDR2 FQDESV (reference sequence). CDR3 protein: CASSLGSGQETQYF. CDR3 bases: TGTGCCAGCAGCTTAGGTAGCGGACAAGAGACCCAGTACTTC.

J is TRBJ1-3 and V is TRBV10-2; D call uncertain. V lost 0 bases and J 2 bases, leaving 8 bases between the germline ends. The germline V gene has CDR1 WSHSY and CDR2 SAAADI. This CDR3 comprises 15 residues. This chain's CDR3 is CASSESSTPGNTIYF. For the CDR3, the DNA is TGCGCCAGCAGTGAGTCCAGTACCCCTGGAAACACCATATATTTT.

The CDR3 nucleotides read TGTGCCAGCAGCGGACATAGCGGGAGTGTGTCCTCAGATACGCAGTATTTT. This encodes CASSGHSGSVSSDTQYF. The V and J genes are TRBV5-6 and TRBJ2-3; TRBD2 aligns across 9 bases. The CDR3 sequence is 17 residues long. Germline values: CDR1 SGHDT, CDR2 YYEEEE. The trim removed 4 bases at V and 4 bases at J, leaving 13 bases unmatched.

The V call is TRBV9, the J call TRBJ2-5; 7 bases map to TRBD2. The CDR3 runs to 15 residues. Looked up from germline, CDR1 is SGDLS and CDR2 is YYNGEE. J gave up 5 bases and V 4 bases, and 11 bases lay outside the gene matches. The CDR3 nucleotides are TGTGCCAGCAGCCAATCGGGGGGAACGTGGGAGACCCAGTACTTC. It is translated as CASSQSGGTWETQYF.